Listed below are T cell receptor beta chains from one sample, sequenced in a study of a mutant IDH1 vaccine in newly diagnosed glioma. These receptors' targets are unknown. Produced via immunoSEQ multiplex PCR; TCRdb's table is partial and in-frame only. In the table there are 30,000 to 40,000 clones, roughly 80% of which are singletons. This sample comprised PBMCs, obtained from a glioma patient whose treatment included an IDH1 peptide vaccine. The source of these receptors is a woman younger than 35 with glioma. The CDR3 runs from the conserved cysteine through the conserved F or W. The D gene is left open where the match is weak. The size of a clone is reported for some rows only, either as once, few or many, or as a class for expanded clones.

j_call	v_call	clone_size	d_call	cdr3_aa	cdr3_nt
TRBJ1-2	TRBV6-1	NA	TRBD1	CASRTGGASFGYTF	TGTGCCAGCAGGACAGGGGGCGCGAGCTTTGGCTACACCTTC
TRBJ2-7	TRBV4-1	NA	NA	CASSGSSYEQYF	TGCGCCAGCAGCGGGAGCTCCTACGAGCAGTACTTC
TRBJ2-1	TRBV5-6	NA	NA	CARPGAPTWQFF	TGTGCCAGGCCCGGCGCGCCGACGTGGCAGTTCTTC
TRBJ1-4	TRBV5-1	NA	NA	CASSLGGTGIDNEKLFF	TGCGCCAGCAGCTTGGGCGGCACGGGGATCGATAATGAAAAACTGTTTTTT
TRBJ1-1	TRBV15	NA	NA	CATSRGEVTEAFF	TGTGCCACCAGCAGAGGGGAGGTCACTGAAGCTTTCTTT
TRBJ1-5	TRBV10-2	NA	NA	CASSGQVTSNQPQHF	TGCGCCAGCAGTGGCCAGGTGACTAGCAATCAGCCCCAGCATTTT
TRBJ2-1	TRBV7-2	NA	NA	CASSLAGTLNNEQFF	TGTGCCAGCAGCTTAGCTGGGACTTTAAACAATGAGCAGTTCTTC
TRBJ2-2	TRBV19	NA	TRBD2	CASSIEREGRPGELFF	TGTGCCAGTAGTATTGAGCGGGAGGGTCGCCCCGGGGAGCTGTTTTTT
TRBJ2-7	TRBV5-1	NA	NA	CASSLVGGAGGEQYF	TGCGCCAGCAGCTTGGTAGGGGGCGCGGGGGGCGAGCAGTACTTC
TRBJ2-7	TRBV2	few	NA	CASSVGSYEQYF	TGTGCCAGCAGTGTCGGCAGCTACGAGCAGTACTTC
TRBJ1-1	TRBV4-1	few	TRBD1	CASSQQGAEAFF	TGCGCCAGCAGCCAGCAGGGGGCGGAAGCTTTCTTT
TRBJ1-5	TRBV19	NA	NA	CASTSGRGSNQPQHF	TGTGCCAGTACGTCAGGGCGCGGGAGCAATCAGCCCCAGCATTTT
TRBJ2-1	TRBV29-1	NA	TRBD1	CSVDDRGYNEQFF	TGCAGCGTTGACGACAGGGGCTACAATGAGCAGTTCTTC
TRBJ2-7	TRBV5-1	NA	TRBD1	CASSSKDSGTGGAEQYF	TGCGCCAGCAGTTCTAAAGACTCCGGGACAGGGGGCGCCGAGCAGTACTTC
TRBJ1-1	TRBV11-3	few	TRBD1	CASSLAGQLNTEAFF	TGTGCCAGCAGCTTAGCGGGACAGTTGAACACTGAAGCTTTCTTT
TRBJ1-1	TRBV7-9	NA	NA	CASSQIVNTEAFF	TGTGCCAGCAGCCAGATAGTGAACACTGAAGCTTTCTTT
TRBJ2-6	TRBV25-1	once	TRBD2	CASSALSGGARGANVLTF	TGTGCCAGCAGTGCCCTTAGCGGGGGGGCCAGAGGGGCCAACGTCCTGACTTTC
TRBJ2-7	TRBV15	NA	TRBD2	CATSRDLAGSYEQYF	TGTGCCACCAGCAGAGATCTAGCGGGATCCTACGAGCAGTACTTC
TRBJ1-1	TRBV9	NA	TRBD1	CASSETGINTEAFF	TGTGCCAGCAGCGAGACAGGGATCAACACTGAAGCTTTCTTT
TRBJ2-3	TRBV19	NA	TRBD2	CASSLTSGLGDTQYF	TGTGCCAGTAGTTTGACTAGCGGGTTAGGGGATACGCAGTATTTT
TRBJ1-5	TRBV6-1	NA	TRBD1	CASSVTGRGNQPQHF	TGTGCCAGCAGTGTGACAGGGAGAGGCAATCAGCCCCAGCATTTT
TRBJ2-2	TRBV13	NA	NA	CASSLGVLTLHGELFF	TGTGCCAGCAGCTTGGGGGTCCTCACCCTGCACGGGGAGCTGTTTTTT
TRBJ2-7	TRBV11-2	NA	NA	CASISALAGLGGRDEQYF	TGTGCCAGCATCTCTGCTTTGGCGGGTCTTGGCGGCCGGGACGAGCAGTACTTC
TRBJ1-6	TRBV6-4	NA	TRBD1	CASRQGLGSPLHF	TGTGCCAGCAGACAGGGGTTGGGTTCACCCCTCCACTTT
TRBJ1-5	TRBV7-8	NA	TRBD1	CAGSLATGGHQPQHF	TGTGCCGGCAGCTTAGCGACAGGGGGTCATCAGCCCCAGCATTTT
TRBJ2-7	TRBV2	NA	NA	CAMGRATRYEQYF	TGTGCCATGGGCAGAGCTACAAGGTACGAGCAGTACTTC
TRBJ2-3	TRBV14	NA	NA	CASSQEWITDTQYF	TGTGCCAGCAGCCAAGAATGGATCACAGATACGCAGTATTTT
TRBJ1-5	TRBV7-8	NA	NA	CASRGVGQPQHF	TGTGCCAGCAGGGGAGTCGGGCAGCCCCAGCATTTT
TRBJ2-1	TRBV12-5	NA	TRBD2	CASGLGEGSYNEQFF	TGTGCTAGTGGTTTGGGGGAGGGCTCCTACAATGAGCAGTTCTTC
TRBJ2-3	TRBV19	NA	NA	CATSNTDTQYF	TGTGCCACCTCGAACACAGATACGCAGTATTTT
TRBJ2-1	TRBV2	few	NA	CASIFAPPRQFF	TGTGCCAGCATATTCGCCCCCCCCAGGCAGTTCTTC
TRBJ1-5	TRBV7-9	few	NA	CASSLGYGIQPQHF	TGTGCCAGCAGCTTAGGATATGGTATTCAGCCCCAGCATTTT
TRBJ1-1	TRBV5-4	NA	NA	CANQRADTEAFF	TGTGCCAACCAAAGGGCGGACACTGAAGCTTTCTTT
TRBJ2-7	TRBV27	NA	NA	CASSLTPPYEQYF	TGTGCCAGCAGTTTAACTCCCCCCTACGAGCAGTACTTC
TRBJ2-7	TRBV5-1	NA	NA	CASSSLRQDSYEQYF	TGCGCCAGCAGCTCTCTACGACAGGACTCCTACGAGCAGTACTTC
TRBJ2-7	TRBV6-6	once	TRBD1	CASRTGTDQGKQYF	TGTGCCAGCAGAACCGGGACAGACCAGGGAAAGCAGTACTTC
TRBJ2-7	TRBV19	NA	NA	CATKEAGLVDEQYF	TGTGCCACAAAGGAGGCAGGGTTAGTTGACGAGCAGTACTTC
TRBJ2-5	TRBV7-9	NA	NA	CASSLTGYNQETQYF	TGTGCCAGCAGCCTAACAGGGTACAACCAAGAGACCCAGTACTTC
TRBJ1-2	TRBV5-1	NA	NA	CASGPGSYGYTF	TGCGCCAGCGGACCCGGCTCCTATGGCTACACCTTC
TRBJ2-2	TRBV19	NA	TRBD1	CASRPPGQETGELFF	TGTGCCAGTAGGCCGCCGGGACAGGAAACCGGGGAGCTGTTTTTT